The clone carrying this TCR beta chain is a singleton in its sample. Its antigen is undetermined. This may arise from a read error, as a much more abundant clone is one base away. RNA transcripts provided the template for amplifying TCR beta CDR3 regions. First-round RT-PCR relied on HTBI primers, and a second-round multiplex PCR came next. TCRdb reanalysed the multiplex PCR reads using MiXCR and keeps one entry per CDR3 protein. The sample comprises about 1.2 million distinct CDR3 sequences, around a third of which are singletons, and around 10% rests with the top ten. This CDR3 has 16 residues. Germline CDR1 SGHRS, CDR2 YFSETQ. The record originates from a study of Graves' ophthalmopathy and Graves' hyperthyroidism. Study-level findings and limits: The model predicted ophthalmopathy progression with about 69% sensitivity and approximately 72% specificity.

Recruitment covered hyperthyroidism patients aged 18 to 65 whose new diagnosis was of under 2 months' duration. The sequencing input was peripheral blood or thyroid tissue (not recorded which). This sequence originates from an adult man with Graves' hyperthyroidism. The chain employs TRBV5-1 and TRBJ2-6; D perhaps matches TRBD2 (5 bases). The CDR3 reads CAGSLWAGGGANVLTF. CDR3 DNA sequence: TGCGCCGGCAGCTTGTGGGCGGGCGGTGGGGCCAACGTCCTGACTTTC.